This T cell receptor beta chain derives from a study of T cells in Graves' hyperthyroidism and ophthalmopathy. Amplification of TCR beta CDR3 regions was performed using RNA transcripts as template. Initially, a first-round RT-PCR of the TCR CDR3 employed the HTBI primer set. TCRdb itself ran the multiplex PCR reads through MiXCR, one entry per CDR3 protein. The top ten hold around 47% of the sample, which has under 400,000 distinct CDR3 sequences, roughly 18% seen once. Stable hyperthyroidism: no ophthalmopathy progression over 18 months of follow-up. Exclusion of patients followed from uncontrolled infection, other autoimmune disease, pregnancy or lactation. Over 8 ml fresh peripheral blood yielded the PBMCs. V was pared by 4 bases and J by 1 base, with 7 bases between. CDR3 length: 13 residues. Per the germline V gene, CDR1 is ENHRY and CDR2 is SYGVKD.

This receptor was taken from a woman aged 45 to 65 with Graves' hyperthyroidism. This chain links TRBV10-3 with TRBJ1-1; no definite D call. The source material was blood. CDR3 region: CAISVEKNTEAFF. The CDR3 DNA follows: TGTGCCATCAGTGTTGAGAAGAACACTGAAGCTTTCTTT.